Shown below are 29 T cell receptor beta chains from a single sample sequenced in a study of blood T cell repertoires in COVID-19. Assay used: immunoSEQ multiplex PCR; TCRdb lists only in-frame clones, some missing. The sample holds approximately 200,000 clones, roughly 84% seen once. Sequences were obtained from peripheral blood. All receptors come from a man in his forties or fifties with active or convalescent COVID-19.

Comments on this clone: This sample also contains other DNA sequences that code for the same CDR3. The J gene is TRBJ1-2, the V gene TRBV30; the D is unclear. Trimming took 0 bases from V and 8 from J, leaving 10 bases between them. This CDR3 is 12 amino acids long. In germline, CDR1 is GTSNPN, CDR2 SVGIG (reference sequence). DNA for the CDR3: TGTGCCTGGAGTGTAGCCGGGTACGGCTACACCTTC. It specifies CAWSVAGYGYTF.

This chain links TRBV9 with TRBJ1-6; D might be TRBD1 (6 bases). There are 15 residues in the CDR3. Deletions cut 4 bases from V and 10 bases from J, with 18 bases between. The V gene's germline CDR1 is SGDLS and CDR2 YYNGEE. CDR3 loop: CASSSRRGAGSPLHF. CDR3 nucleotide sequence: TGTGCCAGCAGCTCCCGACGGGGGGCTGGATCACCCCTCCACTTT. Full variable domain (rest looked up from reference TRBV9 and TRBJ1-6): DSGVTQTPKHLITATGQRVTLRCSPRSGDLSVYWYQQSLDQGLQFLIQYYNGEERAKGNILERFSAQQFPDLHSELNLSSLELGDSALYFCASSSRRGAGSPLHFGNGTRLTVT.

This clone was counted once. The rearrangement uses TRBV28 and TRBJ1-5; no reliable D call. Deletions cut 2 bases from V and 6 bases from J, with 11 bases between. Germline CDR1 and CDR2: MDHEN and SYDVKM. The CDR3 is made up of 14 amino acids. The CDR3 DNA follows: TGTGCCAGCAGTTTAAGCGGGCGCACTCAGCCCCAGCATTTT. It yields the protein CASSLSGRTQPQHF.

V gene TRBV5-1 combines with J gene TRBJ1-6, with D tentatively TRBD1 (5 bases). Germline assignment: CDR1 SGHRS and CDR2 YFSETQ. There are 17 residues in the CDR3. V lost 0 bases and J 5 bases, leaving 15 bases between the germline ends. CDR3 region: CASSLDRGFIDNSPLHF. DNA of the CDR3: TGCGCCAGCAGCTTGGATCGGGGGTTTATAGATAATTCACCCCTCCACTTT.

This rearrangement joins TRBV7-2 to TRBJ2-3; 10 bases agree with TRBD2. The germline gives CDR1 SGHTA, CDR2 FQGNSA. The CDR3 loop spans 12 amino acids. V trimming: 8 bases; J trimming: 10 bases; junction bases outside the gene matches: 6. The DNA of the CDR3 is TGTGCCAGCGGTAGCGGGGGGCACTCGCAGTATTTT. This encodes CASGSGGHSQYF.

This chain connects TRBV6-5 to TRBJ1-2; a weak D match, TRBD1 (5 bases). Germline V gene lookup returns CDR1 MNHEY and CDR2 SVGAGI. The CDR3 is 13 amino acids. Trimming shortened V by 6 bases and J by 10 bases, and 18 bases separated the two germline ends. The CDR3 reads CASRVQGPHDYTF. CDR3 in DNA: TGTGCCAGCAGAGTCCAGGGTCCACACGACTACACCTTC.

This clone was seen a few times. V is TRBV11-2 and J is TRBJ1-2; 7 positions agree with TRBD1. With 4 bases clipped from V and 2 bases from J, the junction kept 13 bases outside the gene matches. Looked up from germline, CDR1 is SGHAT and CDR2 is FQNNGV. The CDR3 runs to 17 residues. The DNA for the CDR3 is TGTGCCAGCAGCTCATACCTCAGGGGGTTCGGGAACTATGGCTACACCTTC. It codes for CASSSYLRGFGNYGYTF. Based on the CDR3 plus reference TRBV11-2 and TRBJ1-2, the full variable domain is EAGVAQSPRYKIIEKRQSVAFWCNPISGHATLYWYQQILGQGPKLLIQFQNNGVVDDSQLPKDRFSAERLKGVDSTLKIQPAKLEDSAVYLCASSSYLRGFGNYGYTFGSGTRLTVV.

J is TRBJ1-2 and V is TRBV11-2; D possibly corresponds to TRBD1 (5 bases). V was cut by 0 bases and J by 6 bases, with 11 bases left in between. CDR1 and CDR2 from the germline V gene are SGHAT and FQNNGV. This CDR3 is 14 amino acids long. CDR3 sequence: CASSLDGAVDGYTF. CDR3 sequence (DNA): TGTGCCAGCAGCTTAGATGGGGCTGTCGATGGCTACACCTTC.

The chain recombines TRBV7-9 with TRBJ2-2; TRBD2 aligns across 9 bases. The CDR3 is made up of 17 amino acids. Looked up from germline, CDR1 is SEHNR and CDR2 is FQNEAQ (reference sequence). V trimming: 11 bases; J trimming: 3 bases; junction bases outside the gene matches: 16. Here the CDR3 DNA reads TGTGCCCAAGCCGGCTCCATAGCGGGAGTGGACACCGGGGAGCTGTTTTTT. This codes for CAQAGSIAGVDTGELFF.

This sequence joins TRBV11-2 and TRBJ2-1; 10 nucleotides align to TRBD2. In germline, CDR1 is SGHAT, CDR2 FQNNGV. J gave up 5 bases and V 1 base, and 8 bases lay outside the gene matches. The CDR3 is 17 residues long. The CDR3 bases are TGTGCCAGCAGCTTAGTTCCTGCTAGCGGGGGTAACAATGAGCAGTTCTTC. Residues: CASSLVPASGGNNEQFF. Using reference TRBV11-2 and TRBJ2-1 for the parts outside the CDR3, the full variable domain is EAGVAQSPRYKIIEKRQSVAFWCNPISGHATLYWYQQILGQGPKLLIQFQNNGVVDDSQLPKDRFSAERLKGVDSTLKIQPAKLEDSAVYLCASSLVPASGGNNEQFFGPGTRLTVL.

The chain carries TRBV7-9 and TRBJ2-1; 10 bases agree with TRBD2. CDR3 length: 15 residues. V shed 1 base and J 8 bases; nucleotides not matched to a gene: 5. Germline lookup yields CDR1 SEHNR and CDR2 FQNEAQ (reference sequence). The CDR3 reads CASSLGASGGDEQFF. The CDR3 DNA is TGTGCCAGCAGCTTAGGTGCTAGCGGGGGCGATGAGCAGTTCTTC.

The chain combines TRBV11-2 with TRBJ2-7; weak D call: TRBD1 (5 bases). The CDR3 is made up of 13 amino acids. Deletions cut 4 bases from V and 0 bases from J, with 7 bases between. Germline CDR1 is SGHAT and CDR2 is FQNNGV. This chain's CDR3 is CASSWGSSYEQYF. As DNA, the CDR3 is TGTGCCAGCAGCTGGGGCAGCTCCTACGAGCAGTACTTC. Drawing the rest from reference TRBV11-2 and TRBJ2-7, the complete variable domain is EAGVAQSPRYKIIEKRQSVAFWCNPISGHATLYWYQQILGQGPKLLIQFQNNGVVDDSQLPKDRFSAERLKGVDSTLKIQPAKLEDSAVYLCASSWGSSYEQYFGPGTRLTVT.

The rearrangement links TRBV5-1 to TRBJ1-2, with D possibly matching TRBD1 (5 bases). Trimming took 4 bases from V and 6 from J, leaving 22 bases between them. The CDR3 is 16 amino acids. Germline CDR1 and CDR2: SGHRS and YFSETQ. The DNA of the CDR3 is TGCGCCAGCAGCCCCGGTCTTCAGGGTTCGGGTGATGGCTACACCTTC. It codes for CASSPGLQGSGDGYTF.

J is TRBJ1-1 and V is TRBV28, with TRBD1 identical over 7 bases. Germline CDR1 is MDHEN and CDR2 is SYDVKM. The CDR3 is 15 residues long. V trimming: 8 bases; J trimming: 6 bases; junction bases outside the gene matches: 15. The CDR3 DNA is TGTGCCAGCGGCCCCGCAGGGACAGCTCAGGCTGAAGCTTTCTTT. Translated, it gives CASGPAGTAQAEAFF.

The chain couples TRBV9 to TRBJ2-1; the D is unclear. Looked up from germline, CDR1 is SGDLS and CDR2 is YYNGEE. CDR3 size: 14 residues. Trimming took off 4 bases at V and 6 bases at J, with 14 bases between the two ends. CDR3 nucleotides: TGTGCCAGCAGCCCTCAGTTAGCTAGCAATGAGCAGTTCTTC. Amino acid sequence: CASSPQLASNEQFF. Looking up the rest from reference TRBV9 and TRBJ2-1 gives the full variable domain: DSGVTQTPKHLITATGQRVTLRCSPRSGDLSVYWYQQSLDQGLQFLIQYYNGEERAKGNILERFSAQQFPDLHSELNLSSLELGDSALYFCASSPQLASNEQFFGPGTRLTVL.

The chain uses TRBV11-2 and TRBJ1-2, with 9 bases matching TRBD1. There are 15 residues in the CDR3. J lost 6 bases, V lost 0 bases, and 5 bases had no gene match. Germline V gene lookup returns CDR1 SGHAT and CDR2 FQNNGV. The CDR3 loop is CASSLEGQGADGYTF. The CDR3, as DNA: TGTGCCAGCAGCTTAGAGGGACAGGGTGCGGATGGCTACACCTTC. The full variable domain, its missing parts supplied by reference TRBV11-2 and TRBJ1-2, is EAGVAQSPRYKIIEKRQSVAFWCNPISGHATLYWYQQILGQGPKLLIQFQNNGVVDDSQLPKDRFSAERLKGVDSTLKIQPAKLEDSAVYLCASSLEGQGADGYTFGSGTRLTVV.

The V call is TRBV6-5, the J call TRBJ1-1; D possibly corresponds to TRBD1 (6 bases). V shed 1 base and J shed 2 bases, with 8 bases lying between them. Germline CDR1 MNHEY, CDR2 SVGAGI. The CDR3 totals 14 residues. The CDR3 is CASSYYRANTEAFF. As DNA, the CDR3 is TGTGCCAGCAGTTACTACAGGGCTAACACTGAAGCTTTCTTT.

This chain joins TRBV11-3 and TRBJ2-1, with D hard to call. The CDR3 spans 13 residues. The germline gives CDR1 SGHNT, CDR2 YENEEA. The ends were cut back, 1 base at V and 8 bases at J, with 9 bases in the middle. DNA of the CDR3: TGTGCCAGCAGCTTAGGGGCAGCCCATGAGCAGTTCTTC. This sequence encodes CASSLGAAHEQFF.

Points on this clone: This specimen includes other DNA sequences encoding the same CDR3. V gene TRBV3-1 (or the pseudogene TRBV3-2) combines with J gene TRBJ1-1; TRBD1 is a possible D gene (5 bases). V gave up 1 base and J gave up 5 bases, with 8 bases separating them. Germline CDR1 LGHDT, CDR2 YNNKEL (reference sequence). This CDR3 spans 13 amino acids. CDR3 coding DNA: TGTGCCAGCAGCCAAGGGGGGGGAACTGAAGCTTTCTTT. It is translated as CASSQGGGTEAFF.

To note about this clone: The same CDR3 arises from other DNA sequences in this sample as well. The chain uses TRBV7-3 and TRBJ2-1; 7 nucleotides line up with TRBD1. Germline trimming cut 2 bases from V and 5 bases from J; bases unmatched to any gene: 3. Germline CDR1 SGHTA, CDR2 FQGTGA. The CDR3 sequence is 14 residues long. The CDR3 sequence: CASSLSQGDNEQFF. The CDR3, as DNA: TGTGCCAGCAGCTTATCCCAGGGGGACAATGAGCAGTTCTTC.

The chain has TRBV5-4 and TRBJ2-7; TRBD2 aligns across 10 bases. The CDR3 covers 14 residues. Germline lookup yields CDR1 SGHNT and CDR2 YYREEE (reference sequence). Trimming removed 3 bases from V and 2 bases from J; junction bases left unmatched: 2. This CDR3 is CASSSGLATYEQYF. CDR3 nucleotide sequence: TGTGCCAGCAGCTCGGGACTAGCGACCTACGAGCAGTACTTC.

The chain has TRBV19 and TRBJ2-2; 16 bases align to TRBD2. CDR3 size: 17 residues. The V segment lost 7 bases and the J segment 4 bases; nucleotides outside the gene matches: 6. The germline V gene has CDR1 LNHDA and CDR2 SQIVND (reference sequence). The CDR3 DNA reads TGTGCCAGTAATCTGGGACTAGCGGGAGGGCCCACCGGGGAGCTGTTTTTT. This gives the protein CASNLGLAGGPTGELFF.

The chain carries TRBV15 and TRBJ2-5; TRBD2 aligns across 10 bases. Germline trimming cut 1 base from V and 5 bases from J; bases unmatched to any gene: 7. This CDR3 has 16 amino acids. Looked up from germline, CDR1 is LNHNV and CDR2 is YYDKDF (reference sequence). CDR3 in amino acids: CATSRVQRGGRETQYF. The CDR3 DNA follows: TGTGCCACCAGCAGAGTACAGCGGGGGGGCCGGGAGACCCAGTACTTC.

This clone has only one observation. V usage is TRBV7-3 and J usage is TRBJ2-7, with TRBD1 matching 10 bases. The CDR3 length is 16 residues. Trimming cost V 4 bases and J 6 bases; bases outside gene matches: 12. Germline V gives CDR1 SGHTA, CDR2 FQGTGA. The CDR3 reads CASSSPLRGTGAEQYF. CDR3 nucleotides: TGTGCCAGCAGCTCCCCGTTGAGAGGGACAGGGGCCGAGCAGTACTTC.

J is TRBJ1-2 and V is TRBV4-1; TRBD1 might be the D (6 bases). Trimming removed 1 base from V and 0 bases from J, with 12 bases in between. In germline, CDR1 is MGHRA, CDR2 YSYEKL. The CDR3 covers 16 residues. The CDR3 is CASSQVPGVANYGYTF. CDR3 DNA: TGCGCCAGCAGCCAAGTACCAGGGGTGGCTAACTATGGCTACACCTTC.

In its sample, this clone was seen once. The chain recombines TRBV9 with TRBJ1-2, with D tentatively TRBD1 (6 bases). The CDR3 loop spans 16 amino acids. Germline CDR1 and CDR2: SGDLS and YYNGEE. V dropped 3 bases and J dropped 4 bases, with 19 bases sitting between them. The CDR3 spells CASSAPFGQRLYGYTF. CDR3 nucleotides: TGTGCCAGCAGCGCCCCCTTTGGACAGAGACTCTATGGCTACACCTTC.

V usage is TRBV10-1 and J usage is TRBJ2-1; 12 nucleotides agree with TRBD2. The ends lost 4 bases at V and 2 bases at J; junction bases unmatched: 12. The germline V gene encodes CDR1 WNHNN and CDR2 SYGVQD (reference sequence). The CDR3 contains 19 residues. The CDR3 coding sequence is TGCGCCAGCAGTGCTGCTCGGACTAGCGGGGCAATTACCTACAATGAGCAGTTCTTC. This gives the protein CASSAARTSGAITYNEQFF.

This sequence joins TRBV5-1 and TRBJ1-1; no definite D call. Trimming left V 0 bases short and J 5 bases short, with 14 bases between. Germline-derived CDR1 and CDR2 are SGHRS and YFSETQ. This CDR3 has 15 amino acids. CDR3 amino acids: CASSLGAERRTEAFF. CDR3 sequence (DNA): TGCGCCAGCAGCTTGGGCGCCGAACGGAGAACTGAAGCTTTCTTT.

V is TRBV3-1 (or the pseudogene TRBV3-2) and J is TRBJ2-7; 7 bases are shared with TRBD2. Germline lookup yields CDR1 LGHDT and CDR2 YNNKEL (reference sequence). Trimming cost V 1 base and J 3 bases; bases outside gene matches: 9. The CDR3 totals 16 residues. The CDR3 here is CASSQVREVLFYEQYF. For the CDR3, the DNA is TGTGCCAGCAGCCAAGTCCGGGAGGTTTTATTCTACGAGCAGTACTTC.